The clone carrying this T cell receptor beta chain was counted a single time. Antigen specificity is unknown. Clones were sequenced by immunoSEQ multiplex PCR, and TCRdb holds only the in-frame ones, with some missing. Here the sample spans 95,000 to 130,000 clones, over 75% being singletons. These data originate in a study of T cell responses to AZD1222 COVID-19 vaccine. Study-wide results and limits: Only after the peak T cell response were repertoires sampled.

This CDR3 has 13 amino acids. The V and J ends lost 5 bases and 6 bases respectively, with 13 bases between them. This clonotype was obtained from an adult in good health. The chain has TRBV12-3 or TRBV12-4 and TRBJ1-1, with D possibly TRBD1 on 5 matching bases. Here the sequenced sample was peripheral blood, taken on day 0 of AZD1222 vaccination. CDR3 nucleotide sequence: TGTGCCAGCAGTAAGGCAAGGGACGCTGAAGCTTTCTTT. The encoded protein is CASSKARDAEAFF.